The present T cell receptor beta chain was sequenced within a study of molecular identifiers for immune sequencing clone quantification. Whole-study results and caveats: Jurkat TCR RNA spiked in from one cell (amid roughly 970,000 naive cells) was reportedly detectable. Highly expanded clone sizes could end up underestimated if a barcode were shared by identical TCR molecules.

In its sample, this clonotype was seen many times. No antigen is known for it. With 1 base clipped from V and 1 base from J, the junction kept 2 bases outside the gene matches. This CDR3 contains 15 residues. Germline V lookup: CDR1 SGHRS, CDR2 YFSETQ. TCRdb itself ran the PCR reads through MiXCR, one entry per CDR3 protein. The data hold some 96,000 distinct CDR3 sequences, with 20% to 25% observed a single time. V is TRBV5-1 and J is TRBJ2-5, with 9 bases aligning to TRBD1. The source material was naive CD8+ T cells from blood, with Jurkat cell RNA spiked in. Subset meaning: FACS-sorted CD8+CD4-CCR7+CD45RA+ naive T cells. This TCR was recovered from a human donor in good health. Some libraries in this study had Jurkat cell RNA spiked in. For the CDR3, the DNA is TGCGCCAGCAGCTTGTTGACAGGGGGCCAAGAGACCCAGTACTTC. Protein sequence: CASSLLTGGQETQYF.